This TCR beta chain is drawn from a study of blood T cell repertoires in COVID-19. This clone was picked up one time. J was trimmed by 8 bases and V by 1 base; bases with no gene match: 14. The germline CDR1 and CDR2 sequences are MNHNS and SASEGT. The CDR3 contains 17 residues. The method was immunoSEQ multiplex PCR; TCRdb's version includes in-frame clones alone and lacks a portion of them. There are 140,000 or so clones in the sample; approximately 84% occur only once, and about 1.9% lies in the top ten. Sequenced input: peripheral blood. V is TRBV6-1 and J is TRBJ2-1; 7 bases agree with TRBD1. The sequence was collected from a woman in her sixties or seventies with acute or convalescent COVID-19. The CDR3 reads CASSEGRFTGETYEQFF. The CDR3 DNA reads as TGTGCCAGCAGTGAAGGAAGGTTCACAGGGGAAACATATGAGCAGTTCTTC.